This paragraph covers one TCR beta chain sequence. Its binding antigen is unknown. No base quality values were provided; no much bigger clone lies one nucleotide off. This specimen belongs to a study of cytomegalovirus exposure and HLA in healthy donors (dated by TCRdb to 2017 to 2019). For the wider study: An earlier analysis of approximately 640 of the donors reported 250 to 300 Gb of sequence data and 100 million to 130 million unique TCR beta sequences from some 180 million T cells. An early release covering more than 500 HLA-typed donors comprised roughly 300 gigabases of sequencing data and around 80 million unique TCR sequences. Of the 350 to 400 genotyped donors, approximately 83% fell in the genetic ancestry cluster associated with self-reported Caucasian donors. The study was designed to test whether signatures of past pathogen exposure could be identified by cataloging public T cell receptors. Using immunosequencing, the study profiled T cell repertoires from about 650 subjects and related those repertoires to cytomegalovirus serostatus. Along with the roughly 670-subject first cohort, a separate validation cohort of over a hundred different subjects was used. High-throughput TCR immunosequencing, statistical association of individual TCRs with disease status, and machine learning were combined to predict cytomegalovirus infection status. A later analysis re-analyzed previously published TCR beta repertoires from 500 to 700 donors and added high-resolution HLA genotyping to study TCR occurrence patterns. Rather than drawing on any new phenotypic data, the later analysis identified candidate immune exposures from TCR beta sequences and the way those sequences occurred across donors. To decide whether each TCR beta V gene segment behaved as functional or pseudogenic, an earlier analysis of some 570 of the donors relied on high-throughput TCR beta sequencing. Donor age, sex, ethnicity and CMV serostatus were collected together with the repertoire data. In a later genetic analysis, genome-wide SNP genotypes for about three fifths of the roughly 670 donors were used, and that subset was treated as a discovery cohort. Every discovery cohort repertoire had been produced on one sequencing platform. HLA typing covered class I and class II loci at four-digit resolution. The number of typed donors differed by locus: roughly 629-640 for A, B, C, DRB1 and DQB1; 500 to 550 for DQA1; 606 for DPA1; and roughly 490 for DPB1. A handful of DR-DQ haplotypes were handled as single units for association and clustering because linkage in the cohort was strong. On average, approximately 250,000 unique TCR beta nucleotide sequences were sequenced per donor among 398 genotyped donors of the cohort, with 15% to 20% of those sequences being non-productive. The full study reports these points: According to the authors, the approach could potentially be generalized to other disease states and immunological phenotypes. A group of highly shared sequence variants was considered likely to be a technical artifact of the sequencing pipeline. According to a later analysis, TCR association rates differed among HLA loci, with DRB1 alleles showing the most associated TCRs and HLA-C alleles showing the fewest. In a later genetic analysis, fewer N-insertions in productive TCRs were reported among donors in an Asian-associated ancestry cluster than the roughly 670-donor mean. Roughly uniform sequencing depth across donors was assumed in presence/absence analyses, although this assumption may not hold. A later analysis reported that several top co-occurrence clusters appeared linked to parvovirus B19, influenza, CMV and Epstein-Barr virus. The study listed around 160 TCR beta chains as associated with cytomegalovirus. In an earlier analysis of 587 of the donors, most TCR beta V segments appeared in productive rearrangements about 87% or about 30% of the time, broadly matching IMGT annotations. Most TCR sequences were observed very rarely across donors, whereas some public TCRs were present in many individuals. A further reported finding was that TCR beta sequences accurately predicted the HLA-A and HLA-B alleles for most subjects in the first cohort. In a later analysis, HLA-associated TCR beta chains were found to be more clonally expanded and to have lower generation probabilities than equally common non-associated chains. Cytomegalovirus status was reported to be diagnosed by the classifier with high specificity and sensitivity in both the original and validation cohorts. Because the 87-base-pair reads could not distinguish some IMGT-functional V segments, including TRBV6-2 and TRBV6-3, those segments were excluded. Assigning TCR associations to individual alleles was difficult when HLA alleles, especially DR and DQ, strongly co-occurred. A later analysis found that most CMV-associated TCR beta chains appeared HLA-restricted, with HLA associations seemingly driven largely by CMV exposure. CMV serostatus was the only immune exposure information available for the cohort. In a later analysis, some 18,000 TCR beta sequences were associated with specific HLA alleles at a false discovery rate of 0.05. HLA typing was unavailable for some donors at each locus, so association tests used only the typed subset. Correlated functional status among segregating V segments might be attributable to linkage disequilibrium, but an unknown experimental factor could not be ruled out. A later genetic analysis associated a missense DCLRE1C variant with V-gene and J-gene trimming of TCR beta chains, and an independent cohort replicated the association. Approximately 18 rarely observed V segments, including chromosome 9 orphons, were excluded from the earlier analysis of about 600 of the donors because counts were too low. The cohort was sequenced for TCR beta chains only, and without alpha or paired-chain data the features that could be detected were limited. In vitro tests confirmed that a few of the cytomegalovirus-associated TCR beta chains recognize cytomegalovirus antigens.

Based on the germline V gene (reference sequence), the CDR1 and CDR2 sequences are GTSNPN and SVGIG. The CDR3, cysteine through phenylalanine, is 16 amino acids long. Only the CDR3 portion is preserved as DNA: 48 bases, with reading frame beginning at the first base. V was cut back by 4 bases and J by 4 bases, leaving a gap of 20 bases between them. Receptor libraries were prepared by the immunoSEQ multiplex PCR assay. For the multiplex PCR, a mixture combining 60 forward primers for TCR Vbeta segments and 13 reverse primers for TCR Jbeta segments was used. A multiplex PCR assay on genomic DNA amplified the CDR3 region of rearranged TCR beta genes. The Illumina HiSeq System was used to sequence the amplified TCR beta libraries as 87-base-pair reads. Regarding the original processing steps: A later analysis tallied some 79 million unique TCR beta chains across the 666 repertoires, and about 10 million of those chains were shared by two or more donors. Raw reads were error-corrected and collapsed into unique sequences by a nearest-neighbor algorithm in which closely related sequences were merged to remove PCR and sequencing errors. V, D and J gene segments were assigned by aligning CDR3 sequences to IMGT reference sequences. For a sequence to be retained, a match of at least six nucleotides was required to both a V gene segment and a J gene segment. Rearrangements were classified as productive when the CDR3 lacked stop codons and remained in frame with V and J, and all other rearrangements were classified as non-productive. CDR3 was defined according to IMGT convention as the region running from the second conserved V-encoded cysteine to the conserved J-encoded phenylalanine. The earlier analysis of roughly 590 of the donors excluded any sequence lacking an unambiguous match to a single V gene segment. An earlier analysis of 587 of the donors called V segments functional above 56.7% productive rearrangements and segregating when the between-donor standard deviation exceeded 5%. A statistical classification framework was built for diagnosing cytomegalovirus status from the catalog of TCR beta chain sequences. In a later analysis, V and J genes were assigned by comparing TCR nucleotide sequences against IMGT/GENE-DB human TR gene sequences. Using the TCRdist pipeline, a later analysis assigned CDR3 sequences along with most-parsimonious VDJ recombination scenarios. A later analysis defined each TCR beta chain by its CDR3 amino acid sequence plus V-gene family, and excluded reads lacking a unique V-gene family. A later analysis removed 592 highly shared, low-generation-probability nucleotide sequences to deal with suspected cross-contamination and a sequencing artifact. For each public chain, a later analysis derived a clonal expansion index from normalized ranks of inferred template counts within each repertoire. In a later analysis, generation probabilities were computed with a VDJ recombination model fitted to out-of-frame rearrangements, and the resulting probabilities were checked against IGoR. Hypergeometric tests were used in a later analysis to score TCR-TCR, TCR-HLA and TCR-CMV co-occurrence, with a repertoire-size bias correction applied to the TCR pairs. A later analysis estimated false discovery rates by permuting HLA or CMV assignments 20 times. In a later analysis, co-occurring TCRs were grouped using DBSCAN, with TCRdist sequence similarity added in when clustering inside HLA-allele-positive subsets. For co-occurrence clustering, repertoires with fewer than 30,000 or more than 120,000 public chains were excluded, along with a handful of repertoires with anomalous nucleotide sharing. The table comes from immuneACCESS by way of TCRdb, which keeps in-frame sequences with V and J called. Part of the clones is missing from these tables; in studies checked, under half for an unresolved V gene and the rest for unknown reasons. That table is the source of V, J and clone size, and D and trimming were worked out from the DNA. In all, the sample holds 200,000 to 250,000 clones, and 76% of those were seen once. The ten most abundant clones make up 0.63% of the sample.

The cohort was made up of several hundred healthy bone marrow donors. Cohort members were all nominally healthy when sampled, although unrecorded immune exposures were likely present. The donor was CMV seronegative and belonged to the group of 352 seronegative cohort members. Each donor provided a peripheral blood sample, and peripheral blood mononuclear cells were used for TCR beta sequencing. Genomic DNA extraction from the blood cell samples was performed with the Qiagen DNeasy Blood Extraction Kit. The sequence was collected from a man between 18 and 35 years old in good health and CMV-seronegative. The chain was built from TRBV30 and TRBJ2-1; matching of 6 bases hints at TRBD1 as the D gene. The sequenced sample consisted of PBMCs. Here is the DNA: TGTGCCTGGACCGTCCCGGGACATCCTCTTTACAATGAGCAGTTCTTC. The resulting protein is CAWTVPGHPLYNEQFF.